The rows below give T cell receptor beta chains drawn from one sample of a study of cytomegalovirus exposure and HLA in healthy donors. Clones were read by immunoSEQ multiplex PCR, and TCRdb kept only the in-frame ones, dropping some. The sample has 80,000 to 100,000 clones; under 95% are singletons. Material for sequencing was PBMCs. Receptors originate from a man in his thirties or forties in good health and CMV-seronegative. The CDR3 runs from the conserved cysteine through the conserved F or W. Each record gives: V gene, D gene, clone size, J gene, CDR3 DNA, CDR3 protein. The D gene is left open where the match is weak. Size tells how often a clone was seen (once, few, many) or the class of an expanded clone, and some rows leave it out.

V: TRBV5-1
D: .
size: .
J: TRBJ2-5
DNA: TGCGCCAGCACGCCCTGGACAGAGGAGACCCAGTACTTC
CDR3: CASTPWTEETQYF

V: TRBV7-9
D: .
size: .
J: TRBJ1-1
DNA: TGTGCCAGCAGCTTAGCGTTGGGTGGGGGCAAGAACACTGAAGCTTTCTTT
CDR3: CASSLALGGGKNTEAFF

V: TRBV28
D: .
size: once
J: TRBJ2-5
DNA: TGTGCCAGCAGTCCCTCCGGTCCGCCAGAGACCCAGTACTTC
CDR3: CASSPSGPPETQYF

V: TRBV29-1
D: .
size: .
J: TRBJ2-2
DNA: TGCAGCGTGAGGCGAGGAGGACCCGGCGTGGGGGAGCTGTTTTTT
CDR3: CSVRRGGPGVGELFF

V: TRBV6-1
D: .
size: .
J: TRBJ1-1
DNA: TGTGCCAGCAGGTCCTCAAGGGGCACTGAAGCTTTCTTT
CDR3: CASRSSRGTEAFF

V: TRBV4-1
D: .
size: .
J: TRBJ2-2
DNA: TGCGCCAGCAGCCAAGATTGGCTAGTAGTATCCGGGGAGCTGTTTTTT
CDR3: CASSQDWLVVSGELFF

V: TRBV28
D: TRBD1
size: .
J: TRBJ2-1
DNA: TGTGCCAGCAGTTTTAGAAGGACAGGGAATTTGGGGAATGAGCAGTTCTTC
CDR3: CASSFRRTGNLGNEQFF

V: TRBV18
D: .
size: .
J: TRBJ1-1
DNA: TGTGCCAGCTCAGACTGGACAGAGAACACTGAAGCTTTCTTT
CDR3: CASSDWTENTEAFF

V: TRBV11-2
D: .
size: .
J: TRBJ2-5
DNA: TGTGCCAGCAGCCACTCCACGGGGGTAGGGGAGACCCAGTACTTC
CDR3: CASSHSTGVGETQYF

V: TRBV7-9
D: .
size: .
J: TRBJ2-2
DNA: TGTGCCAGCAGCCAGGGGACCGGGGAGCTGTTTTTT
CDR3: CASSQGTGELFF

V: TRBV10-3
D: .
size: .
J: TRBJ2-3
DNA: TGTGCCATCAGTCCTATGGGCACAGATACGCAGTATTTT
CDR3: CAISPMGTDTQYF

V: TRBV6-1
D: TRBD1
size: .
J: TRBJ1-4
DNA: TGTGCCAGCAGTACGGACAGGTCTAATGAAAAACTGTTTTTT
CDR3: CASSTDRSNEKLFF

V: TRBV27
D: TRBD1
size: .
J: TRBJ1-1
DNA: TGTGCCAGCAGTTCGAGGGTCGCAGGGGGCTCCACTGAAGCTTTCTTT
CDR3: CASSSRVAGGSTEAFF